This entry is about one TCR beta chain. The specificity of this receptor is unknown. The sample holds no much larger clone one base away, and base qualities are not on file. The data are from a study of blood T cell repertoires in COVID-19 (dated by TCRdb to 2019 to 2021). Background for the entire study: Recovered participants in ImmuneRACE Cohort 3 were defined by two consecutive negative NP/OP PCR tests, clearance by a healthcare professional, or resolution of symptoms. Samples covering the acute and convalescent phases of COVID-19 were provided by collaborators in the United States, Italy and Spain. The material from the prospective study consisted of cDNA or gDNA derived from T cells, B-cell-depleted T cells, or PBMCs. Deeply sampled blood TCRbeta repertoires from subjects exposed to, actively infected with, or recovered from COVID-19 were included in the dataset. A freely available public database, intended as a resource for researchers studying the immune response to SARS-CoV-2, is where the repertoires were released. The samples were drawn from the first 160 participants of the ongoing ImmuneRACE study and from some 1,300 subjects provided by 6 global collaborators. The sample metadata nearly always contained a de-identified subject ID, COVID-19 status, age in years and sex. HLA class I and class II types, where available, came from metadata supplied by the sample provider rather than from assay-based typing. The paper as a whole reports these results and caveats: Clinical and demographic metadata were provided uncurated, with the amount varying by source and participant.

For this chain, trimming is 5 bases at the V end and 4 bases at the J end, and the number of junction bases without a gene match is 7. Via the germline V gene (reference sequence), CDR1 is LGHDT and CDR2 YNNKEL. Its CDR3 holds 15 amino acids, cysteine through phenylalanine. Just the 45-base CDR3 DNA is kept, in frame starting at base 1. Participants in the prospective study were enrolled through a virtual design, were aged about 18 to 90 years, and lived in 24 United States geographic areas. To assign participants to cohorts, the prospective study relied on clinical history that participants themselves reported in a screening survey and a study questionnaire. Mobile phlebotomists in the prospective study collected whole blood, serum and a nasopharyngeal or oropharyngeal swab from every participant. Participants in the prospective study had the option to provide additional blood draws and questionnaires over an approximately two-month period. Blood samples from the prospective study were shipped frozen or at room temperature prior to DNA extraction.

The immunoSEQ Assay, a bias-controlled multiplex PCR, was used to amplify TCRbeta CDR3 regions from genomic DNA. The original methods were these. Within the assay, amplification of reference gene primers was used to estimate how many nucleated cells each sample contained. Sequence reads were collapsed and filtered to measure the absolute abundance of every unique TCRbeta CDR3 rearrangement. For each sample, productive Simpson clonality was calculated as the square root of Simpson's diversity index over productive rearrangements. The clones in this table, taken by TCRdb from immuneACCESS, are in-frame only. Not every clone is retained; where verified, under half of the shortfall comes from an unresolved V gene, and the cause of the rest is unknown. For V, J and clone size, that table is used; D and trimming come from the DNA. For this sample there are approximately 360,000 clones; roughly 86% appear just once. 1.9% of the sample is held by the ten biggest clonotypes.

Specimen: PBMCs or T cells enriched from blood (not recorded which). The V and J segments used are TRBV3-1 (or the pseudogene TRBV3-2) and TRBJ2-5; TRBD2 agrees with 10 junctional bases. This TCR came from a man aged 40-50 years in a cohort exposed to, infected with or recovered from COVID-19 (not recorded which). The DNA sequence reads TGTGCCAGCAGCGACCTAGCGGGAGTTACAGAGACCCAGTACTTC. This sequence encodes CASSDLAGVTETQYF.